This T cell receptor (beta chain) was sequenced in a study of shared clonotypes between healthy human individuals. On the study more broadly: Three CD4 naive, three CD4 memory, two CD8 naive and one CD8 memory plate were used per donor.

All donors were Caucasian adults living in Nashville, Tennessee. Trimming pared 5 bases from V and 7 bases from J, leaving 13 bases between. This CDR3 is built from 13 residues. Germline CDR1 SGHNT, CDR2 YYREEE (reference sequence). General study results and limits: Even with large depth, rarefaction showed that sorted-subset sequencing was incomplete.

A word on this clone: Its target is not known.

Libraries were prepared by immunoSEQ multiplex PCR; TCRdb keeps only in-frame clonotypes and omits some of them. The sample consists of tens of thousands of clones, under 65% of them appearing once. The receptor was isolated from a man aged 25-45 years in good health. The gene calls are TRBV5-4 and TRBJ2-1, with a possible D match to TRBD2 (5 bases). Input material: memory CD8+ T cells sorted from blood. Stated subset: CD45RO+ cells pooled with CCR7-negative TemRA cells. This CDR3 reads CASREEDDNEQFF. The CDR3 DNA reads TGTGCCAGCAGGGAGGAGGACGATAATGAGCAGTTCTTC. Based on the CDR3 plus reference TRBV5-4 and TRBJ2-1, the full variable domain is ETGVTQSPTHLIKTRGQQVTLRCSSQSGHNTVSWYQQALGQGPQFIFQYYREEENGRGNFPPRFSGLQFPNYSSELNVNALELDDSALYLCASREEDDNEQFFGPGTRLTVL.